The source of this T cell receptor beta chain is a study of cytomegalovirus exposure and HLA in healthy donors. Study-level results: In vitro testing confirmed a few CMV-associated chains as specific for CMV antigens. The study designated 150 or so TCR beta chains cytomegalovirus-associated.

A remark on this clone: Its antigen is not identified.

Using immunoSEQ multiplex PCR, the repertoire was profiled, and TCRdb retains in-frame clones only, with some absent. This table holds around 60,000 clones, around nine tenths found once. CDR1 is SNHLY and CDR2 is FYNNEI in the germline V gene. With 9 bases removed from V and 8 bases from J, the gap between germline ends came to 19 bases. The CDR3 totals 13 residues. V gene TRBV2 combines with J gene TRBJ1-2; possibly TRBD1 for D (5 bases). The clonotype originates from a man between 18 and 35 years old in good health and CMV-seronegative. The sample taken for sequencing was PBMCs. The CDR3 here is CASRWGERGGYTF. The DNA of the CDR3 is TGTGCCAGTAGGTGGGGGGAACGTGGAGGCTACACCTTC.